This section outlines one TCR beta chain sequence together with its context. Antigen: not known. CDR1 and CDR2 from the germline V gene are SGHNT and YYREEE (reference sequence). The CDR3 has 14 amino acids. With V trimmed by 9 bases and J by 2 bases, 5 bases remained unmatched. Generated by immunoSEQ multiplex PCR, the TCRdb table keeps only in-frame clones and is missing some. Counted here are some 410,000 clones, about 90% occurring once; the ten biggest clones make up around 1.7%. Treatment indicated: over 15 received Ad26.COV2.S at low or high dose, single or two shots; roughly 5 received placebo; per-sample allocation not given. The study sampled participants on day 63 after the first vaccine or placebo injection. Built on an Ad26 vector, the vaccine expressed Wuhan-strain SARS-CoV-2 spike. These data are taken from a study of Ad26.COV2.S vaccination and SARS-CoV-2 variants. General study points: An underestimation of total T cell responses may have resulted from the TCR breadth and depth analyses. Recipients of either vaccine or placebo displayed similar breadth of non-spike TCRs.

The sequenced sample was peripheral blood, obtained in a trial of Ad26.COV2.S vaccine versus placebo. The sequence came from a person between 18 and 59 years old who received the Ad26.COV2.S COVID-19 vaccine or a placebo. The rearrangement links TRBV5-4 to TRBJ1-6; TRBD1 matches at 7 bases. Written as DNA, the CDR3 is TGTGCCACCTTCGACAGGGCCTATAATTCACCCCTCCACTTT. Translated: CATFDRAYNSPLHF.